Each of the 4 T cell receptor beta chains below was sequenced from the same sample in a study of blood T cell repertoires in COVID-19. This table comes from immunoSEQ multiplex PCR, and its TCRdb copy is limited to in-frame clones, with some not included. This sample has 75,000 to 100,000 clones; about nine tenths occur once, and the top ten carry 4.9%. The sample taken for sequencing was peripheral blood. The receptors originated from a woman of 80 years or more with acute or convalescent COVID-19.

The rearrangement links TRBV27 to TRBJ1-6, with TRBD1 as a possible D gene (6 bases). V was shortened by 5 bases and J by 3 bases, with 11 bases between the two germline ends. Per the germline V gene, CDR1 is MNHEY and CDR2 is SMNVEV (reference sequence). CDR3 size: 15 residues. CDR3: CASSTTGYYNSPLHF. The CDR3 nucleotides read TGTGCCAGCAGTACGACAGGCTACTATAATTCACCCCTCCACTTT.

V is TRBV5-1 and J is TRBJ2-1; D remains unclear. The CDR3 spans 12 residues. Trimming pared 0 bases from V and 7 bases from J, leaving 5 bases between. Germline V lookup: CDR1 SGHRS, CDR2 YFSETQ. CDR3 sequence (DNA): TGCGCCAGCAGCTTGGATCTTAATGAGCAGTTCTTC. The encoded protein is CASSLDLNEQFF.

The genes are TRBV5-8 and TRBJ1-2; D may be TRBD1 (6 bases). This CDR3 is 13 amino acids long. Germline V gene sequence: CDR1 SGHTS, CDR2 YDEGEE. Trimming took 1 base from V and 8 from J, leaving 12 bases between them. The DNA of the CDR3 is TGTGCCAGCAGCTTGACGCGGGGGCGAGGCTACACCTTC. This codes for CASSLTRGRGYTF.

The chain has TRBV5-1 and TRBJ2-3; possibly TRBD2 for D (5 bases). V lost 4 bases, J lost 4 bases, and 16 bases lay in between. This CDR3 has 15 amino acids. Germline V gene lookup returns CDR1 SGHRS and CDR2 YFSETQ. The CDR3 is CASSPLAIGADTQYF. CDR3 nucleotide sequence: TGCGCCAGCAGCCCCCTAGCAATCGGGGCAGATACGCAGTATTTT.